This TCR beta chain was captured by sequencing in a study of T cells in Graves' hyperthyroidism and ophthalmopathy. Study overall: Staff took peripheral blood when the initial diagnosis was made, before any treatment began. Study results and limitations: Ophthalmopathy was distinguished from stable hyperthyroidism by 13 V-J signatures.

Hyperthyroidism, newly diagnosed and lasting under 2 months, affected patients aged 18 to 65. Amplification of TCR beta CDR3 regions used RNA as the template. The primer set for the first-round RT-PCR of the TCR CDR3 was HTBI. In TCRdb, the multiplex PCR reads were re-called with MiXCR into one record per CDR3 protein. The sample has 350,000 or so distinct CDR3 sequences; approximately 18% are singletons. Comments on this clonotype: No antigen is known for it.

V lost 6 bases, J lost 7 bases, and 7 bases stayed unmatched. This CDR3 is 14 amino acids long. CDR1 and CDR2 from the germline V gene are MDHEN and SYDVKM. The source of this sequence is a woman in her forties or fifties with Graves' hyperthyroidism. This sequence joins TRBV28 and TRBJ1-4; 8 nucleotides line up with TRBD1. Sample: blood. The CDR3 DNA is TGTGCCAGCAGCCCAGGGGGCAGGAGTGAAAAACTGTTTTTT. Amino acid sequence: CASSPGGRSEKLFF. The full variable domain, with the rest looked up from reference TRBV28 and TRBJ1-4, is DVKVTQSSRYLVKRTGEKVFLECVQDMDHENMFWYRQDPGLGLRLIYFSYDVKMKEKGDIPEGYSVSREKKERFSLILESASTNQTSMYLCASSPGGRSEKLFFGSGTQLSVL.